This TCR beta chain was identified during a study of blood T cell repertoires in COVID-19. Study-wide context: Some COVID-19 samples were acute and others convalescent; all came from the United States, Italy and Spain.

Patients from Seattle were sampled longitudinally, starting during active infection. Assay: immunoSEQ multiplex PCR; the TCRdb copy retains only in-frame clones and omits some. Among about 220,000 clones, 80% to 85% were seen once, and the ten largest hold about 5%. Comments on this clone: Additional DNA sequences in this sample encode the identical CDR3.

The CDR3 consists of 16 residues. Trimming at V came to 4 bases and at J to 6 bases, leaving 8 bases not matched to a gene. The germline gives CDR1 MDHEN, CDR2 SYDVKM. This sequence joins TRBV28 and TRBJ1-5; 11 nucleotides agree with TRBD1. This receptor was taken from an older woman with COVID-19, enrolled during active disease. The sequencing sample was made of peripheral blood. The DNA of the CDR3 is TGTGCCAGCAGTTCCCCCCCGGGACAGGGGGGTCAGCCCCAGCATTTT. It yields the protein CASSSPPGQGGQPQHF.